This TCR beta chain was recorded in a study of cytomegalovirus exposure and HLA in healthy donors. Overall study: Unique TCRs numbering about 87 million, obtained from HLA-typed donors, made up an early data release.

The CDR3 has 16 residues. V lost 5 bases to trimming and J lost 6 bases; unmatched junction nucleotides: 10. Germline assignment: CDR1 SGHAT and CDR2 FQNNGV. A remark on this clone: Its antigen is unidentified.

It was with 60 Vbeta and 13 Jbeta primers that the PCR ran. Libraries were prepared by immunoSEQ multiplex PCR; TCRdb keeps only in-frame clonotypes and omits some of them. The profile shows roughly 100,000 clones, around 74% of them singletons. Whole-study findings and limits: In a later analysis, common viral pathogens appeared linked to several of the most significant clusters.

The rearrangement joins TRBV11-2 to TRBJ1-6; TRBD1 matches 7 bases. This TCR derives from a woman in her forties in good health and CMV-seropositive. Sequencing used PBMCs. CDR3 in amino acids: CASSHRRQGGNSPLHF. CDR3 coding DNA: TGTGCCAGCAGCCACCGTAGACAGGGAGGTAATTCACCCCTCCACTTT.